This T cell receptor beta chain emerged from a study of shared clonotypes between healthy human individuals. Overall study context: Three plates each covered CD4 naive and memory; CD8 naive two, CD8 memory one.

Notes on the study in general: Naive subsets tended to show greater estimated richness than memory subsets.

Generated by immunoSEQ multiplex PCR, the TCRdb table keeps only in-frame clones and is missing some. The data show 500,000 to 550,000 clones, roughly 95% seen once. The study drew all its donors from Caucasian adults living in Nashville, Tennessee. The germline V gene has CDR1 MNHNS and CDR2 SASEGT. V lost 2 bases, J lost 7 bases, and 12 bases lay in between. The CDR3 is 13 residues long. With regard to this clone: As yet, its antigen is unknown.

The sequencing input was naive CD4+ T cells sorted from blood. Subset reported: CD45RA+ positively selected. The TCR originated in a woman between 25 and 40 years old in good health. This chain uses TRBV6-1 with TRBJ2-7; D remains ambiguous. CDR3 sequence (DNA): TGTGCCAGCAGTGAAATTGGGCTTTTTGAGCAGTACTTC. It translates to CASSEIGLFEQYF.